This is a list of T cell receptor beta chains from one sample in a study of cytomegalovirus exposure and HLA in healthy donors. Data came from immunoSEQ multiplex PCR; TCRdb stores just in-frame clones and leaves some out. The sample has around 230,000 clones, more than 75% seen once; the top ten hold 0.24%. Sequencing was performed on PBMCs. Receptors were obtained from a girl aged 2-10 years in good health and CMV-seronegative. CDR3s include the opening cysteine and the closing phenylalanine or tryptophan. A D gene is named only where the DNA matches it firmly. Rows give clone size only sometimes, using once, few, many, or a class for an expanded clone.

d_call j_call v_call clone_size cdr3_nt cdr3_aa
TRBD2 TRBJ2-3 TRBV4-1 - TGCGCCAGCAGCCACCCTGGACTAGCGGGGAGCACAGATACGCAGTATTTT CASSHPGLAGSTDTQYF
TRBD2 TRBJ2-3 TRBV2 - TGTGCCAGCAACCAGCGGGGGGAAGATACGCAGTATTTT CASNQRGEDTQYF
TRBD2 TRBJ2-1 TRBV10-2 - TGCGCCAGTGCGGGGGGGCCGGGTAATGAGCAGTTCTTC CASAGGPGNEQFF
TRBD1 TRBJ2-6 TRBV10-2 few TGCGCCACCCAGGGACAGGTCAGAAGGGCCAACGTCCTGACTTTC CATQGQVRRANVLTF
TRBD2 TRBJ2-2 TRBV7-6 - TGTGCCAGCAATCGAGAGCGGGGATCGAACACCGGGGAGCTGTTTTTT CASNRERGSNTGELFF
- TRBJ1-5 TRBV5-5 few TGTGCCAGCAGCCTCTCCTCCGGTAGCAATCAGCCCCAGCATTTT CASSLSSGSNQPQHF
- TRBJ2-1 TRBV11-1 - TGTGCCAGCAGCTTAGTGGGGGGTGAGCAGTTCTTC CASSLVGGEQFF
TRBD2 TRBJ2-3 TRBV10-2 - TGCGCCAGCCTGCTAGCGGGGAACACAGATACGCAGTATTTT CASLLAGNTDTQYF
TRBD2 TRBJ2-6 TRBV2 - TGTGCCTCATGGACTAGCGAGTTCTCTGGGGCCAACGTCCTGACTTTC CASWTSEFSGANVLTF
- TRBJ1-5 TRBV6-1 - TGTGCCACCGGTCGGGAGCGGGGATTGACCCAGCATTTT CATGRERGLTQHF
TRBD1 TRBJ2-5 TRBV10-1 once TGCGCCAGCAGTGACTACAGGGGGCAGGGGACCCAGTACTTC CASSDYRGQGTQYF
TRBD1 TRBJ1-1 TRBV5-1 - TGCGCCAGCAGCATCGCGGGACAGGGGGCAAACACTGAAGCTTTCTTT CASSIAGQGANTEAFF
TRBD2 TRBJ2-6 TRBV7-8 once TGTGCCTCCCGGGGGGGCGGCTCTGGGGCCAACGTCCTGACTTTC CASRGGGSGANVLTF
TRBD2 TRBJ2-7 TRBV29-1 - TGCAGCGTTGAATATACGTTGGGGACTAGCGGTTACGAGCAGTACTTC CSVEYTLGTSGYEQYF
- TRBJ2-1 TRBV5-1 - TGCGCCAGCAGCTTGGATCCCACAGGGCTGGTTTATGAGCAGTTCTTC CASSLDPTGLVYEQFF
TRBD2 TRBJ2-1 TRBV6-5 few TGTGCCAGCAGTTACCCGGCGCGGGGGGGCCGAAATGAGCAGTTCTTC CASSYPARGGRNEQFF
- TRBJ1-5 TRBV9 - TGTGCCAGCAGCCATCCAGCCAGGGGATTAAGGAGCAATCAGCCCCAGCATTTT CASSHPARGLRSNQPQHF
TRBD2 TRBJ2-7 TRBV2 - TGTGCCGGGACTAGCGGGTCCTACGAGCAGTACTTC CAGTSGSYEQYF
- TRBJ2-2 TRBV11-3 few TGTGCCAGCAGCTCAAACACCGGGGAGCTGTTTTTT CASSSNTGELFF
- TRBJ1-1 TRBV5-4 - TGTGCCAGCAGCCCTGGACAGTACACTGAAGCTTTCTTT CASSPGQYTEAFF
- TRBJ1-2 TRBV6-5 - TGTGCCAGCAGTTACTCGAAGCGGGGCTATGGCTACACCTTC CASSYSKRGYGYTF
TRBD1 TRBJ2-5 TRBV29-1 - TGCAGCGCCGACCCTGGCAGGGGGCTTGAGACCCAGTACTTC CSADPGRGLETQYF
- TRBJ2-2 TRBV2 - TGTGCCAGCAGTGAAAGGGGGGGGAACACCGGGGAGCTGTTTTTT CASSERGGNTGELFF
TRBD1 TRBJ2-3 TRBV30 - TGTGCCTGGAGTGGTCAGGGGGCGCGTACAGATACGCAGTATTTT CAWSGQGARTDTQYF
TRBD1 TRBJ1-1 TRBV18 - TGTGCCAGCTCACAACAGGGGCACACTGAAGCTTTCTTT CASSQQGHTEAFF
TRBD2 TRBJ2-7 TRBV7-2 - TGTGCCAGCAGCTTAAGCCATAGCGGGAGCTCCTACGAGCAGTACTTC CASSLSHSGSSYEQYF
TRBD1 TRBJ2-7 TRBV9 - TGTGCCAGCAGCGTAGTAGACAGGGGCGAGCAGTACTTC CASSVVDRGEQYF